This record covers a single TCR beta chain. Assay: immunoSEQ multiplex PCR; the TCRdb copy retains only in-frame clones and omits some. The sample has 60,000 to 80,000 clones; 80% to 90% are singletons. Per germline, CDR1 SGHTA and CDR2 FQGTGA. Trimming removed 8 bases from V and 0 bases from J, with 6 bases in between. The CDR3 has 12 residues. The record originates from a study of blood T cell repertoires in COVID-19. As for the study in general: T cells, B-cell-depleted T cells, or PBMCs supplied cDNA or gDNA.

The origin of this receptor is a woman aged 80 or over with acute or convalescent COVID-19. Sequencing was carried out using peripheral blood. This chain links TRBV7-3 with TRBJ2-3, with D unclear. CDR3 protein: CASSGSTDTQYF. CDR3 bases: TGTGCCAGCTCCGGGAGCACAGATACGCAGTATTTT.